The present TCR beta chain was sequenced within a study of cytomegalovirus exposure and HLA in healthy donors. PCR primers comprised 60 Vbeta and 13 Jbeta primers. The protocol was immunoSEQ multiplex PCR, while the TCRdb copy is restricted to in-frame clones and leaves out a portion. The sample holds 150,000 to 200,000 clones, about 85% seen once. CDR1 is KGHSY and CDR2 is FQNENV in the germline V gene. Trimming stripped 4 bases from V and 1 base from J, with 5 bases between. This CDR3 comprises 13 residues. Broader study findings: Analysis was carried out at a later point, and it linked a missense DCLRE1C variant to TCR beta V- and J-gene trimming. In vitro testing confirmed a few CMV-associated chains as specific for CMV antigens.

A word on this clone: The antigen is undetermined.

The receptor's source is a man between 18 and 35 years old in good health and CMV-seropositive. Sequences were obtained from PBMCs. This chain links TRBV16 with TRBJ2-4; D call uncertain. CDR3 sequence reads: CASSPPAKNIQYF. CDR3 DNA sequence: TGTGCCAGCAGCCCCCCTGCCAAAAACATTCAGTACTTC.